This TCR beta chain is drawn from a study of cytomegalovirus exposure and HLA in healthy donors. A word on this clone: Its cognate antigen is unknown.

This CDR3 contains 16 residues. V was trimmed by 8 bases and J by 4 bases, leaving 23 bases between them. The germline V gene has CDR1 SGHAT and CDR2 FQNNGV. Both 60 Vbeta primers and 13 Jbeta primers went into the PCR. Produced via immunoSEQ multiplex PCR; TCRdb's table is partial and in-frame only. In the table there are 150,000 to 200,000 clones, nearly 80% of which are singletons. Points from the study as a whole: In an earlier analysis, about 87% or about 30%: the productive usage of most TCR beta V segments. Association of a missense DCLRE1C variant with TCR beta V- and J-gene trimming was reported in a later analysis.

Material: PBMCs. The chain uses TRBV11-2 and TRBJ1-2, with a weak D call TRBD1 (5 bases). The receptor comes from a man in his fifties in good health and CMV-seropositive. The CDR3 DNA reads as TGTGCCAGCGCCCCTTACCACGGGGGGGAGAGCTATGGCTACACCTTC. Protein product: CASAPYHGGESYGYTF.